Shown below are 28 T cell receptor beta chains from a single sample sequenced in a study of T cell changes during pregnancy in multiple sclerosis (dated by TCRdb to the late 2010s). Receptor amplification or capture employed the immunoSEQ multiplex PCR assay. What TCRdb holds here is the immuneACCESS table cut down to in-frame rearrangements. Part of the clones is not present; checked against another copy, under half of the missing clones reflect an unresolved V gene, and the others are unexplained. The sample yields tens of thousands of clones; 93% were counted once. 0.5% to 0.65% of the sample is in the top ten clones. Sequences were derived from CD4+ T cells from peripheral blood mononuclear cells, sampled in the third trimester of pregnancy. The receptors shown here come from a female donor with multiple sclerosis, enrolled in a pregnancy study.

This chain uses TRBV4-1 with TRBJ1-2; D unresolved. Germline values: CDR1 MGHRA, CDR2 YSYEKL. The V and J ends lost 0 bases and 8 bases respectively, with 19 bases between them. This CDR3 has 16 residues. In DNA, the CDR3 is TGCGCCAGCAGCCAAGATGGGAGCGGTACCCTGGGGGGCTACACCTTC. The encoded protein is CASSQDGSGTLGGYTF.

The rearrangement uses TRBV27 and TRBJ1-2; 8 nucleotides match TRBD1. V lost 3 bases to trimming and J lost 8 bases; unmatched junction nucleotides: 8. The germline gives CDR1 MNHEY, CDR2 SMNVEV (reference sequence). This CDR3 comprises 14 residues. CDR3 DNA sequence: TGTGCCAGCAGTTTTAACAGGGGGTCGCAAGGCTACACCTTC. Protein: CASSFNRGSQGYTF.

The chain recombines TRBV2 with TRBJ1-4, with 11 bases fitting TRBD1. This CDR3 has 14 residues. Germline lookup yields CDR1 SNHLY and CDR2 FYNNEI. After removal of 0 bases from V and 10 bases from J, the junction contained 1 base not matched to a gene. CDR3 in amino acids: CASSEAGTGGKLFF. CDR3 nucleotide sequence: TGTGCCAGCAGTGAAGCGGGGACAGGGGGAAAACTGTTTTTT.

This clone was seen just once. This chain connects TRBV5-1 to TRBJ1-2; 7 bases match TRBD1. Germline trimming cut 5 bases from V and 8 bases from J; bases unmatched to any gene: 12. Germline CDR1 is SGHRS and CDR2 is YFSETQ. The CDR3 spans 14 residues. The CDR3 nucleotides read TGCGCCAGCAGAGACGAGAAACAGGGGCTCGGCTACACCTTC. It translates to CASRDEKQGLGYTF.

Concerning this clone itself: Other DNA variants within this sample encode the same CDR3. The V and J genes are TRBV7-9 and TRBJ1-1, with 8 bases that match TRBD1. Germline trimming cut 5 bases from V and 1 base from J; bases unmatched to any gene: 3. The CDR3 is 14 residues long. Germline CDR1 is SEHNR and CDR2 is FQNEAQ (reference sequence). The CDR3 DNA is TGTGCCAGCAGCCTCGGACAGGGGAACACTGAAGCTTTCTTT. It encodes CASSLGQGNTEAFF.

The CDR3 DNA reads as TGCGCCAGCAGCGTGGGGGGAGCGAACACTGAAGCTTTCTTT. It translates to CASSVGGANTEAFF. The rearrangement joins TRBV5-1 to TRBJ1-1; TRBD1 might be the D (5 bases). The CDR3 consists of 14 residues. Trimming shortened V by 4 bases and J by 1 base, and 11 bases separated the two germline ends. Germline-derived CDR1 and CDR2 are SGHRS and YFSETQ. Full variable domain (remainder filled in from reference TRBV5-1 and TRBJ1-1): KAGVTQTPRYLIKTRGQQVTLSCSPISGHRSVSWYQQTPGQGLQFLFEYFSETQRNKGNFPGRFSGRQFSNSRSEMNVSTLELGDSALYLCASSVGGANTEAFFGQGTRLTVV.

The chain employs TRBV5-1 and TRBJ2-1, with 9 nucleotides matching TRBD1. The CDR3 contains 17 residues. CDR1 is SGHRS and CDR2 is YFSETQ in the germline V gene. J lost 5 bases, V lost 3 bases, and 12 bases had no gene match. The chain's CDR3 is CASSSDTGQGSDNEQFF. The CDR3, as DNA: TGCGCCAGCAGCTCCGATACCGGACAGGGGAGCGACAATGAGCAGTTCTTC.

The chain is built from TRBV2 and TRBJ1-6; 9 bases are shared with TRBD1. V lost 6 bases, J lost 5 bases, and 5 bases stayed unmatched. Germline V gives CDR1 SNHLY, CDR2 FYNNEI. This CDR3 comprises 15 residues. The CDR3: CASSRDRVNNSPLHF. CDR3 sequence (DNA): TGTGCCAGCAGCAGGGACAGGGTCAATAATTCACCCCTCCACTTT.

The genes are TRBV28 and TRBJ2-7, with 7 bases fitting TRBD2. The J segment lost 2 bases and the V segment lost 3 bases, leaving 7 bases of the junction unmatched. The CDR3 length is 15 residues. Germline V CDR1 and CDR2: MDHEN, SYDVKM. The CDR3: CASSFSIGRTYEQYF. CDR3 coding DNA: TGTGCCAGCAGTTTTTCTATCGGGAGGACCTACGAGCAGTACTTC. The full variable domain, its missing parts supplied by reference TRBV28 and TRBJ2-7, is DVKVTQSSRYLVKRTGEKVFLECVQDMDHENMFWYRQDPGLGLRLIYFSYDVKMKEKGDIPEGYSVSREKKERFSLILESASTNQTSMYLCASSFSIGRTYEQYFGPGTRLTVT.

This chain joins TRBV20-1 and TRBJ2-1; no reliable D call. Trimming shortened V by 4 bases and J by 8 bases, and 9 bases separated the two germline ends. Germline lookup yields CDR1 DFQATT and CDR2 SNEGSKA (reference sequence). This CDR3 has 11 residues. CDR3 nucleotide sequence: TGCAGTGCTACGGTCCACCATGAGCAGTTCTTC. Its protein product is CSATVHHEQFF.

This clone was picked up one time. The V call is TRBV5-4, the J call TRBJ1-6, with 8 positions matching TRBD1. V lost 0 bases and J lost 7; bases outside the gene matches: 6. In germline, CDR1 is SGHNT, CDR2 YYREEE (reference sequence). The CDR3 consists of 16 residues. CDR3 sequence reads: CASSLAPGGYNSPLHF. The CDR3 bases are TGTGCCAGCAGCTTGGCCCCAGGGGGCTACAATTCACCCCTCCACTTT.

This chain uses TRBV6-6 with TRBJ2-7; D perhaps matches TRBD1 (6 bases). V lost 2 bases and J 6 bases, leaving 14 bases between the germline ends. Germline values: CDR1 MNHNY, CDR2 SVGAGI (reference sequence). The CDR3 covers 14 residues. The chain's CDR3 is CASSYTGTRGEQYF. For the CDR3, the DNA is TGTGCCAGCAGTTACACGGGGACCAGGGGCGAGCAGTACTTC.

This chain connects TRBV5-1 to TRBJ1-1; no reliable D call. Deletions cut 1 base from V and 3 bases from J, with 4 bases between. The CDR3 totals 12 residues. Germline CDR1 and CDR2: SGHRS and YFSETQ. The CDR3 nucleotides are TGCGCCAGCAGCTTGCGAGACACTGAAGCTTTCTTT. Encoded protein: CASSLRDTEAFF.

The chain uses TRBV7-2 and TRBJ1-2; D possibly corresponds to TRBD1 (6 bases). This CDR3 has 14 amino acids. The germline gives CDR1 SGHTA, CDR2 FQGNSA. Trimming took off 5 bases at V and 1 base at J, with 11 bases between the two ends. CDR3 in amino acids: CASSPVRGNYGYTF. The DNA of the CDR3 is TGTGCCAGCAGCCCCGTCAGGGGTAACTATGGCTACACCTTC. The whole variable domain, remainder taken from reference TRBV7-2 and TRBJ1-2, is GAGVSQSPSNKVTEKGKDVELRCDPISGHTALYWYRQSLGQGLEFLIYFQGNSAPDKSGLPSDRFSAERTGGSVSTLTIQRTQQEDSAVYLCASSPVRGNYGYTFGSGTRLTVV.

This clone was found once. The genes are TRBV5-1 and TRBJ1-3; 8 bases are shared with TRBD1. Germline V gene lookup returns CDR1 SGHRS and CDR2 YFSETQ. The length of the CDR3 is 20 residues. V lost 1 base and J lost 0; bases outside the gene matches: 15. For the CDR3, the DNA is TGCGCCAGCAGCTTGAAAAGCCTGGGACAGGCTATACTCTCTGGAAACACCATATATTTT. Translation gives CASSLKSLGQAILSGNTIYF.

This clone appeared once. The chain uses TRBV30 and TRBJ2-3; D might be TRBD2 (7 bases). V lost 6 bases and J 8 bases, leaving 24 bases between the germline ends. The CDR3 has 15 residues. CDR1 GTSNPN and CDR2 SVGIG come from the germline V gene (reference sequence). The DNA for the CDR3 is TGTGCCTGCCTCCAGCGGGACAAGGTCATGGGTACGCAGTATTTT. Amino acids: CACLQRDKVMGTQYF.

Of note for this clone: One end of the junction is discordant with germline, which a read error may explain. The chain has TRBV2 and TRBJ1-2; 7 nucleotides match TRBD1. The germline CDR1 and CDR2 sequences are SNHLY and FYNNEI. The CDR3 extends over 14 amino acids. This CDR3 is CTSSVTGESYGYTF. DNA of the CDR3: TGTACCAGCAGTGTAACAGGGGAAAGCTATGGCTACACCTTC.

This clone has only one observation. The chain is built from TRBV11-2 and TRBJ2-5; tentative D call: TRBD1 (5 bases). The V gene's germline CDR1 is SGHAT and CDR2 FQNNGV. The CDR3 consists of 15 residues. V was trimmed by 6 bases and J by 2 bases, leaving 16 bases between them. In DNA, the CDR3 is TGTGCCAGCAGGCCCCCAGGGAAACGGCAAGAGACCCAGTACTTC. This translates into CASRPPGKRQETQYF.

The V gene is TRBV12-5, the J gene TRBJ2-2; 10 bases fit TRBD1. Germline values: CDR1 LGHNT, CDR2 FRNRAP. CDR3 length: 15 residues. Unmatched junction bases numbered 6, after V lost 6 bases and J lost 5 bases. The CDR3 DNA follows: TGTGCTAGTGGGGCCGGGACAGGGGCAACCGGGGAGCTGTTTTTT. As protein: CASGAGTGATGELFF. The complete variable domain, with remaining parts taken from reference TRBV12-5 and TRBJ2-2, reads DARVTQTPRHKVTEMGQEVTMRCQPILGHNTVFWYRQTMMQGLELLAYFRNRAPLDDSGMPKDRFSAEMPDATLATLKIQPSEPRDSAVYFCASGAGTGATGELFFGEGSRLTVL.

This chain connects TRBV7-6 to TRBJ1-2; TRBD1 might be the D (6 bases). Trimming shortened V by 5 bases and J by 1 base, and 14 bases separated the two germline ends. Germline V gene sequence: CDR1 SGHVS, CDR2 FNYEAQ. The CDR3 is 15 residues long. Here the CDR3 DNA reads TGTGCCAGCAGCCCCCGGGGAGGGGGTAACTATGGCTACACCTTC. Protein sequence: CASSPRGGGNYGYTF.

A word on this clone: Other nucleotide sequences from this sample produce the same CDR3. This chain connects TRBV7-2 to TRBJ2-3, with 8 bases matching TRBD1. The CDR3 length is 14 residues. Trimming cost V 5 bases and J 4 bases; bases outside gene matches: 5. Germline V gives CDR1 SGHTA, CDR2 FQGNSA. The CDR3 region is CASSLGQGADTQYF. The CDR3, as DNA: TGTGCCAGCAGCCTAGGACAGGGCGCAGATACGCAGTATTTT.

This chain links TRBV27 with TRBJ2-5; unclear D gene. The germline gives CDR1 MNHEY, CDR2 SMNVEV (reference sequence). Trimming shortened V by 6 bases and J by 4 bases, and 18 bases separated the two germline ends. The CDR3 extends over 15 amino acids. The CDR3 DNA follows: TGTGCCAGCAGCCCCAACCGCCAGGCCGGAGAGACCCAGTACTTC. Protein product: CASSPNRQAGETQYF.

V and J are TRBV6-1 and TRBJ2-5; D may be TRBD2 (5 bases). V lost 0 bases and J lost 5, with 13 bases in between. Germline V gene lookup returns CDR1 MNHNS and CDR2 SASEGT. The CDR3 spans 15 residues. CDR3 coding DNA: TGTGCCAGCAGTGAAGCGGGGAAGGGAGTTGAGACCCAGTACTTC. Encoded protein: CASSEAGKGVETQYF.

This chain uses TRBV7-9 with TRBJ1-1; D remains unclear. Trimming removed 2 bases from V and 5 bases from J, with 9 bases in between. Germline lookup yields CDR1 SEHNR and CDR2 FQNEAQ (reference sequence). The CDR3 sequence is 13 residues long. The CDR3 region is CASSLNVGTEAFF. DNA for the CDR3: TGTGCCAGCAGCTTAAACGTCGGGACTGAAGCTTTCTTT.

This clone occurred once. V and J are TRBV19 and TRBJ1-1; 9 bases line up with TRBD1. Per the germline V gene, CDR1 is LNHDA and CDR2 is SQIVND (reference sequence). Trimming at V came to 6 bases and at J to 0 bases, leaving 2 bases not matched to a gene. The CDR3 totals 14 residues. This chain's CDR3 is CASSHRGLNTEAFF. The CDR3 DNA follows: TGTGCCAGTAGCCACAGGGGGCTGAACACTGAAGCTTTCTTT.

The CDR3 nucleotides are TGTGCCAGCAGTCCACGGGACTCGAACACCGGGGAGCTGTTTTTT. Residues: CASSPRDSNTGELFF. This chain uses TRBV27 with TRBJ2-2, with D possibly being TRBD2 (6 bases). Germline V lookup: CDR1 MNHEY, CDR2 SMNVEV (reference sequence). The CDR3 length is 15 residues. Trimming left V 5 bases short and J 0 bases short, with 10 bases between.

The CDR3 DNA follows: TGTGCCAGCAGTTTAGTAGCCCCCAATGAGCAGTTCTTC. This translates into CASSLVAPNEQFF. This chain connects TRBV6-6 to TRBJ2-1, with D unresolved. Germline CDR1 and CDR2: MNHNY and SVGAGI (reference sequence). With 4 bases removed from V and 6 bases from J, the gap between germline ends came to 10 bases. This CDR3 has 13 residues.

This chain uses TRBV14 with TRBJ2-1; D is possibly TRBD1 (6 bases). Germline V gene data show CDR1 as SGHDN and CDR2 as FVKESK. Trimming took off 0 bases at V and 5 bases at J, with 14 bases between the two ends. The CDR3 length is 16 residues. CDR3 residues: CASSQDLQGWNNEQFF. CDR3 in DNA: TGTGCCAGCAGCCAAGATCTTCAGGGGTGGAACAATGAGCAGTTCTTC.